Below, 12 T cell receptor beta chains from the same sample are listed, as sequenced in a study of T cell repertoires in cytomegalovirus infection. Each CDR3 protein is one row after TCRdb ran MiXCR on the reads. The repertoire holds about 130,000 distinct CDR3 sequences, with around 25% as singletons. Their specific antigens are unknown. The sequenced material came from PBMCs, sequenced either directly or after in vitro stimulation (not recorded which). Receptors originate from a human donor in good health (CMV status not recorded). Some clones in this sample may be carry-over from other donors' samples.

V gene TRBV12-3 or TRBV12-4 combines with J gene TRBJ1-1; weak D call: TRBD1 (6 bases). With 4 bases removed from V and 2 bases from J, the gap between germline ends came to 11 bases. The CDR3 loop spans 14 amino acids. CDR3 nucleotides: TGTGCCAGCAGTTATCGGACAGATAACACTGAAGCTTTCTTT. Amino acid sequence: CASSYRTDNTEAFF.

This clonotype appeared many times. The chain employs TRBV7-2 and TRBJ2-3, with 7 bases matching TRBD2. The CDR3 has 14 residues. The junction had 0 bases not matched to a gene; V was cut back by 2 bases and J by 1 base. Germline V lookup: CDR1 SGHTA, CDR2 FQGNSA. The CDR3 DNA sequence: TGTGCCAGCAGCTTAACTAGCGGCACAGATACGCAGTATTTT. It translates to CASSLTSGTDTQYF.

This clonotype occurred many times. CDR3 region: CASRQQRVEGYGYTF. As DNA, the CDR3 is TGTGCCAGTAGGCAGCAGAGGGTTGAAGGCTATGGCTACACCTTC. The rearrangement uses TRBV19 and TRBJ1-2; D not resolved. Germline V CDR1 and CDR2: LNHDA, SQIVND (reference sequence). V lost 6 bases, J lost 4 bases, and 18 bases lay in between. The CDR3 length is 15 residues.

This clonotype showed up many times. This rearrangement joins TRBV7-9 to TRBJ2-3; 13 bases are shared with TRBD2. Germline CDR1 SEHNR, CDR2 FQNEAQ (reference sequence). The J segment lost 0 bases and the V segment lost 4 bases, leaving 13 bases of the junction unmatched. The CDR3 has 20 residues. CDR3 residues: CASSSEGQGTSGTSTDTQYF. CDR3 DNA sequence: TGTGCCAGCAGCTCGGAGGGACAGGGGACTAGCGGGACTAGCACAGATACGCAGTATTTT.

This clonotype has more than one count but fewer than ten. This chain joins TRBV4-3 and TRBJ2-5; D might be TRBD1 (6 bases). CDR3 length equals 16 residues. The ends were cut back, 0 bases at V and 5 bases at J, with 16 bases in the middle. Germline CDR1 and CDR2: LGHNA and YSLEER. CDR3 residues: CASSQDSRAGDETQYF. CDR3 sequence (DNA): TGCGCCAGCAGCCAAGATTCTCGCGCAGGGGACGAGACCCAGTACTTC.

This clonotype has at least ten counts. V gene TRBV7-6 combines with J gene TRBJ2-3, with a possible D match to TRBD1 (5 bases). The CDR3 length is 16 residues. Trimming cost V 5 bases and J 2 bases, with 17 bases left between them. Germline loops: CDR1 SGHVS, CDR2 FNYEAQ. This CDR3 is CASSLMTAQATDTQYF. For the CDR3, the DNA is TGTGCCAGCAGCCTGATGACAGCCCAGGCCACAGATACGCAGTATTTT.

This clonotype showed up many times. The chain links TRBV6-2 or TRBV6-3 to TRBJ2-1; no reliable D call. The germline V and J ends were trimmed by 4 bases and 8 bases, with 21 bases remaining between them. The CDR3 spans 16 residues. Germline loops: CDR1 MNHEY, CDR2 SVGEGT. The CDR3 here is CASSSWVGVLVHEQFF. The CDR3 DNA reads TGTGCCAGCAGTTCATGGGTCGGTGTGCTTGTACATGAGCAGTTCTTC.

This clonotype was counted a few times. The chain couples TRBV12-3 or TRBV12-4 to TRBJ2-1; 8 bases agree with TRBD2. The CDR3 runs to 15 residues. Germline trimming cut 7 bases from V and 2 bases from J; bases unmatched to any gene: 7. The CDR3 loop reads CASKQTSGPYNEQFF. CDR3 nucleotide sequence: TGTGCCAGCAAACAAACTAGCGGACCCTACAATGAGCAGTTCTTC.

The V call is TRBV7-4, the J call TRBJ1-2; no clear D. The CDR3 is 14 amino acids. Trimming stripped 1 base from V and 4 bases from J, with 10 bases between. The germline V gene encodes CDR1 SGHVT and CDR2 SQSDAQ. CDR3 in amino acids: CASSLGAAPYGYTF. The CDR3 coding sequence is TGTGCCAGCAGCTTAGGGGCAGCCCCCTATGGCTACACCTTC. The complete variable domain, with remaining parts taken from reference TRBV7-4 and TRBJ1-2, reads GAGVSQSPRYKVAKRGRDVALRCDSISGHVTLYWYRQTLGQGSEVLTYSQSDAQRDKSGRPSGRFSAERPERSVSTLKIQRTEQGDSAVYLCASSLGAAPYGYTFGSGTRLTVV.

This chain joins TRBV11-2 and TRBJ1-1, with D tentatively TRBD1 (5 bases). V lost 4 bases and J 1 base, leaving 13 bases between the germline ends. Per germline, CDR1 SGHAT and CDR2 FQNNGV. The CDR3 loop spans 15 amino acids. CDR3 sequence: CASSYARQRNTEAFF. CDR3 coding DNA: TGTGCCAGCAGCTACGCCCGACAGAGGAACACTGAAGCTTTCTTT.

Only a few counts were recorded for this clonotype. The V and J genes are TRBV27 and TRBJ1-3, with D possibly matching TRBD1 (5 bases). CDR3 length: 14 amino acids. In germline, CDR1 is MNHEY, CDR2 SMNVEV (reference sequence). V dropped 6 bases and J dropped 4 bases, with 13 bases sitting between them. The CDR3 here is CASRPQAPGNTIYF. CDR3 in DNA: TGTGCCAGCAGACCACAGGCTCCCGGAAACACCATATATTTT.

This clonotype has at least ten counts. The chain is built from TRBV24-1 and TRBJ1-2; a possible D gene is TRBD1 (6 bases). The CDR3 is made up of 14 amino acids. V was trimmed by 5 bases and J by 8 bases, leaving 17 bases between them. Germline-derived CDR1 and CDR2 are KGHDR and SFDVKD. CDR3 coding DNA: TGTGCCACCAGTGTTCGGCCAGGGGTAGGCGGCTACACCTTC. This codes for CATSVRPGVGGYTF.